Presented here are 3 T cell receptor beta chains from one specimen sequenced in a study of blood T cell repertoires in COVID-19. Using immunoSEQ multiplex PCR, the repertoire was profiled, and TCRdb retains in-frame clones only, with some absent. The table has about 97,000 clones, approximately 86% seen once. Input material: peripheral blood. Receptors were obtained from a man between 45 and 60 years old with active or convalescent COVID-19.

This chain connects TRBV4-3 to TRBJ2-7; TRBD1 might be the D (5 bases). V shed 5 bases and J shed 3 bases, with 8 bases lying between them. Germline V gene data show CDR1 as LGHNA and CDR2 as YSLEER. The CDR3 is 12 residues long. The CDR3 region is CASSGRDYEQYF. The CDR3 DNA follows: TGCGCCAGCAGCGGCAGGGACTACGAGCAGTACTTC.

The rearrangement links TRBV24-1 to TRBJ1-4; TRBD1 agrees at 8 bases. This CDR3 comprises 14 residues. In germline, CDR1 is KGHDR, CDR2 SFDVKD. J gave up 7 bases and V 4 bases, and 4 bases lay outside the gene matches. The CDR3: CATSDGTGLEKLFF. As DNA, the CDR3 is TGTGCCACCAGTGACGGGACAGGACTTGAAAAACTGTTTTTT.

The CDR3: CASTSQLAGGYTDTQYF. DNA of the CDR3: TGTGCCAGCACCTCCCAACTAGCGGGGGGGTACACAGATACGCAGTATTTT. This chain connects TRBV11-2 to TRBJ2-3, with 13 bases identical to TRBD2. The CDR3 loop spans 17 amino acids. The junction had 9 bases not matched to a gene; V was cut back by 7 bases and J by 2 bases. Germline V gene lookup returns CDR1 SGHAT and CDR2 FQNNGV. Combining the CDR3 with reference TRBV11-2 and TRBJ2-3 gives the whole variable domain EAGVAQSPRYKIIEKRQSVAFWCNPISGHATLYWYQQILGQGPKLLIQFQNNGVVDDSQLPKDRFSAERLKGVDSTLKIQPAKLEDSAVYLCASTSQLAGGYTDTQYFGPGTRLTVL.